This T cell receptor (beta chain) was identified during a study of blood T cell repertoires in COVID-19. The wider study: Some COVID-19 samples were acute and others convalescent; all came from the United States, Italy and Spain. From T cells, B-cell-depleted T cells, or PBMCs came the material, which was cDNA or gDNA.

Authors' methods: Cell counts per sample came from amplifying reference gene primers. The assay was immunoSEQ multiplex PCR, and TCRdb's table has in-frame clones only and misses some. The DNA gave D and trimming, while V, J and clone size come from that table. The sample lists roughly 250,000 clones, about 90% occurring once. The sequenced sample was peripheral blood. This sequence was found in a man between 60 and 75 years old who had recovered from COVID-19.

This chain's CDR3 is CASSQQPGLAGNTGELFF. The CDR3 DNA is TGTGCCAGCAGCCAACAACCCGGACTAGCGGGGAACACCGGGGAGCTGTTTTTT. V gene TRBV4-2 combines with J gene TRBJ2-2; 11 positions agree with TRBD2. V dropped 2 bases and J dropped 1; count of bases not matched to a gene: 6. Germline CDR1 and CDR2: LGHNA and YNFKEQ. The CDR3 runs to 18 residues.